The rows below give T cell receptor beta chains drawn from one sample of a study of a mutant IDH1 vaccine in newly diagnosed glioma. Produced via immunoSEQ multiplex PCR; TCRdb's table is partial and in-frame only. The repertoire includes about 70,000 clones, around 88% of them detected once, and roughly 4.4% sits in the top ten. Sequenced material: peripheral blood mononuclear cells (PBMCs), taken from a glioma patient treated with radiotherapy, temozolomide or both. All receptors derive from a woman in her late teens or twenties with glioma. Some clones in this sample may be carry-over from other donors' samples. Each CDR3 is given with its conserved first and last residue. A D gene is named only where the DNA matches it firmly. Clone sizes are given selectively: once, few, many, or a class where the clone is expanded.

.	TRBD1	TRBV30	TRBJ1-1	TGTGCCTGGAACCGGGGACAGGTGGGAGAGGCTTTCTTT	CAWNRGQVGEAFF
few	TRBD1	TRBV5-4	TRBJ2-4	TGTGCCACTACAGGGGACCCTCTAGCCAAAAACATTCAGTACTTC	CATTGDPLAKNIQYF
.	.	TRBV12-5	TRBJ2-3	TGTGCTAGTGGTAAAGGACAGAGCACAGATACGCAGTATTTT	CASGKGQSTDTQYF
.	.	TRBV15	TRBJ1-3	TGTGCCACCGGAATCGGGGGGCGAGGAAACACCATATATTTT	CATGIGGRGNTIYF
.	.	TRBV25-1	TRBJ1-2	TGTGCCAGCAACAGCAGGGTAGGCGGCTACACCTTC	CASNSRVGGYTF
.	.	TRBV9	TRBJ1-1	TGTGCCAGCAGCGTCGCTGATTTGGGTGAAGCTTTCTTT	CASSVADLGEAFF
.	TRBD1	TRBV5-1	TRBJ1-3	TGCGCCCGGTCTGACAGGGAGGGATTGGCAGGATCTAGCTCTGGAAACACCATATATTTT	CARSDREGLAGSSSGNTIYF
.	TRBD1	TRBV5-1	TRBJ2-2	TGCGCCAGCAGCGGACAGGGATACACCGGGGAGCTGTTTTTT	CASSGQGYTGELFF
few	.	TRBV19	TRBJ2-2	TGTGCCAGTAGTATCAGGAACCCGGGGACAACCGGGGAGCTGTTTTTT	CASSIRNPGTTGELFF
.	.	TRBV11-2	TRBJ1-6	TGTGCCAGCAGCTTAGGCCAGGGGAATTCACCCCTCCACTTT	CASSLGQGNSPLHF
.	.	TRBV9	TRBJ1-1	TGTGCCAGCAGTGGGAGGAGGGGGACTGAAGCTTTCTTT	CASSGRRGTEAFF
.	TRBD1	TRBV6-1	TRBJ1-5	TGTGCCAGCAGTGAAGCCTCGGCAGGGGGTAGCAATCAGCCCCAGCATTTT	CASSEASAGGSNQPQHF
.	TRBD2	TRBV7-6	TRBJ2-3	TGTGCCAGCAGCAGGGGACTAGGTGCAGATACGCAGTATTTT	CASSRGLGADTQYF
.	.	TRBV5-1	TRBJ2-1	TGCGCCAGCAGCTTGGCGGTCCTTAATGAGCAGTTCTTC	CASSLAVLNEQFF
.	TRBD1	TRBV5-6	TRBJ2-7	TGTGCCAGCAGCTTGGGGGACAGGGGGGCTGAGCAGTACTTC	CASSLGDRGAEQYF
.	TRBD1	TRBV11-3	TRBJ2-7	TGTGCCAGCAGCGCCGGACAGGGTGGCGAGCAGTACTTC	CASSAGQGGEQYF
once	.	TRBV19	TRBJ1-1	TGTGCCAGTAGTATAGTGTCAGGCCCCACTGAAGCTTTCTTT	CASSIVSGPTEAFF
once	.	TRBV30	TRBJ1-3	TGTGCCTGGAGGGCTCGGCCTGGAAACACCATATATTTT	CAWRARPGNTIYF
.	TRBD1	TRBV11-2	TRBJ1-1	TGTGCCAGCAGCTTTACAGGGGATCCTAGGACTGAAGCTTTCTTT	CASSFTGDPRTEAFF
.	TRBD1	TRBV18	TRBJ1-1	TGTGCCAGCTCAGACAGGGGGGCGGAAAACACTGAAGCTTTCTTT	CASSDRGAENTEAFF
.	.	TRBV4-2	TRBJ2-2	TGTGCCAGCAGCCAATCACAGGGAGTGGGGGAGCTGTTTTTT	CASSQSQGVGELFF
.	TRBD1	TRBV27	TRBJ1-2	TGTGCCAGCCTAGCCTCAGGGGGTCGGGGCTATGGCTACACCTTC	CASLASGGRGYGYTF
few	.	TRBV27	TRBJ1-1	TGTGCCAGCAGTTTAACTGGGGCCAAAATGAACACTGAAGCTTTCTTT	CASSLTGAKMNTEAFF
once	.	TRBV4-2	TRBJ2-7	TGTGCCAGCAGCCAAGATCAAGGGAGTACCCTCGAGCAGTACTTC	CASSQDQGSTLEQYF
.	TRBD1	TRBV18	TRBJ1-1	TGTGCCAGCTCACTAAGTACCGGGACAGGGAACACTGAAGCTTTCTTT	CASSLSTGTGNTEAFF
.	TRBD1	TRBV19	TRBJ1-2	TGTGCCAGTAGTGAGACCAGGACAGGGGGCTTTGGCTACACCTTC	CASSETRTGGFGYTF
.	.	TRBV10-2	TRBJ2-2	TGCGCCAGCAGTGATCAGGGCTGGTCCGGGGAGCTGTTTTTT	CASSDQGWSGELFF
.	.	TRBV6-5	TRBJ2-7	TGTGCCAGCAGTTCCCTCATAGATCATACCTCCTACGAGCAGTACTTC	CASSSLIDHTSYEQYF
few	.	TRBV5-4	TRBJ2-7	TGTGCCAGCAGCTTGTTCCCAGGGGCCTACGAGCAGTACTTC	CASSLFPGAYEQYF
.	TRBD2	TRBV4-1	TRBJ2-7	TGCGCCAGCAGCCCCGTGGCTAGCGGGAGTTACGAGCAGTACTTC	CASSPVASGSYEQYF
once	.	TRBV7-2	TRBJ1-1	TGTGCCAGCAGCTTAGAAGTAGGGACTGAAGCTTTCTTT	CASSLEVGTEAFF
.	.	TRBV7-9	TRBJ1-4	TGTGCCAGCAGCATCGGACGGGCAACTAATGAAAAACTGTTTTTT	CASSIGRATNEKLFF
.	TRBD1	TRBV25-1	TRBJ2-7	TGTGCCAGCAGTGACCCCTCCGGGACAGGGAGGCCCTACGAGCAGTACTTC	CASSDPSGTGRPYEQYF
.	TRBD2	TRBV18	TRBJ2-7	TGTGCCAGCTCACCACCGGGCGGGGGGGCAAGAAGCTCCTACGAGCAGTACTTC	CASSPPGGGARSSYEQYF
.	.	TRBV7-2	TRBJ2-2	TGTGCCAGCAGCTTAGGGGTTAGCACGACCGGGGAGCTGTTTTTT	CASSLGVSTTGELFF
.	.	TRBV19	TRBJ2-2	TGTGCCAGTAGGCGTGGACAGAACACCGGGGAGCTGTTTTTT	CASRRGQNTGELFF
once	TRBD2	TRBV5-6	TRBJ2-2	TGTGCCAGCAGCTTGGGGCTAGCGGGAGAAATGGGGGAGCTGTTTTTT	CASSLGLAGEMGELFF
.	TRBD1	TRBV5-4	TRBJ1-2	TGTGCCAGCAGCTCGACAGGGGATGATGGCTACACCTTC	CASSSTGDDGYTF
.	TRBD2	TRBV6-5	TRBJ2-5	TGTGCCAGCAGCGGCGGGGGGGGGACCCAGTACTTC	CASSGGGGTQYF
.	.	TRBV19	TRBJ1-1	TGTGCCAGTAGTATTTCCGTCCTGAACACTGAAGCTTTCTTT	CASSISVLNTEAFF
.	.	TRBV6-5	TRBJ1-2	TGTGCCAGCAGTTACTTAGGGGTGAGGGATGGCTACACCTTC	CASSYLGVRDGYTF
.	TRBD1	TRBV6-1	TRBJ1-2	TGTGCCAGCAGCCTGGGACAGGGAGATGGCTACACCTTC	CASSLGQGDGYTF